The TCR beta chain under discussion was sequenced for a study of cytomegalovirus exposure and HLA in healthy donors. Findings of the study overall: Trimming of TCR beta V- and J-genes showed a link, identified in a later analysis, to a missense DCLRE1C variant.

Primers included in the PCR were 60 Vbeta and 13 Jbeta primers. Only in-frame clones appear in the TCRdb table, and some are missing; sequencing was by immunoSEQ multiplex PCR. There are about 140,000 clones in the sample; around 9.7% occur only once, and about 1.9% lies in the top ten. Per the germline V gene, CDR1 is SEHNR and CDR2 is FQNEAQ (reference sequence). Trimming took off 1 base at V and 3 bases at J, with 6 bases between the two ends. The CDR3 spans 14 residues. To note about this clone: The target antigen is unknown.

This receptor was obtained from a man between 50 and 59 years old in good health and CMV-seronegative. The genes are TRBV7-9 and TRBJ1-4; D not certain. Sequenced sample: PBMCs. CDR3 in DNA: TGTGCCAGCAGCTTAGGAGTTGCTAATGAAAAACTGTTTTTT. The encoded protein is CASSLGVANEKLFF.